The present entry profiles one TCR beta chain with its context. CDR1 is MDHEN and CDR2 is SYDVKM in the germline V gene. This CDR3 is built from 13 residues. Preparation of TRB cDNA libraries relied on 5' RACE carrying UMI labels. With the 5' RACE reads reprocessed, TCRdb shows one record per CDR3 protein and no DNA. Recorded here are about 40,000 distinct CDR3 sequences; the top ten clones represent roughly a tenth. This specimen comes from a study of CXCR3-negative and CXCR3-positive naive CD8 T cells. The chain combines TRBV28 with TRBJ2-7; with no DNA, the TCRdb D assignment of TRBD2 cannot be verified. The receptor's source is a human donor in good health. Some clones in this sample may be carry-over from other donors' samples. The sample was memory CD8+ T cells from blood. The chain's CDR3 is CASSFSGGYEQYF.